The clone carrying this T cell receptor beta chain showed up just once. The data were taken from a study of blood T cell repertoires in COVID-19. The germline V gene has CDR1 SGHNT and CDR2 YYREEE (reference sequence). Trimming pared 3 bases from V and 6 bases from J, leaving 10 bases between. The CDR3 loop spans 14 amino acids. Per the study methods: Estimated nucleated cell counts came from reference gene primer amplification. Generated by immunoSEQ multiplex PCR, the TCRdb table keeps only in-frame clones and is missing some. V, J and clone size were drawn from that table, and D and trimming were deduced from the DNA. The data show about 190,000 clones, nearly 90% seen once.

Sequenced sample: peripheral blood. The clonotype was recovered from a woman in her 40s who had recovered from COVID-19. The chain recombines TRBV5-4 with TRBJ1-6, with D uncertain. CDR3 in DNA: TGTGCCAGCAGCTCCGACTGGGTTAATTCACCCCTCCACTTT. Encoded protein: CASSSDWVNSPLHF.